Each of the 5 T cell receptor beta chains below was sequenced from the same sample in a study of blood T cell repertoires in COVID-19. Sequenced by immunoSEQ multiplex PCR; TCRdb stores in-frame clones only, minus some. The sample comprises approximately 220,000 clones, approximately 90% of which are singletons, and 3% to 4.5% rests with the top ten. The source material was PBMCs or T cells enriched from blood (not recorded which). These receptors were collected from a woman aged 40 to 50 with acute COVID-19.

This chain joins TRBV5-1 and TRBJ1-3; a weak D match, TRBD1 (5 bases). The length of the CDR3 is 19 residues. Germline CDR1 is SGHRS and CDR2 is YFSETQ. V gave up 3 bases and J gave up 0 bases, with 22 bases separating them. CDR3 nucleotide sequence: TGCGCCAGCAGCTCTGAGCCGGGAATGACAGCGGGCTCTGGAAACACCATATATTTT. Protein: CASSSEPGMTAGSGNTIYF.

V is TRBV30 and J is TRBJ2-2; D unresolved. V lost 2 bases to trimming and J lost 0 bases, with 7 bases between them. From germline, CDR1 is GTSNPN and CDR2 SVGIG (reference sequence). The CDR3 covers 14 residues. The CDR3 DNA reads TGTGCCTGGAGTCGGGTGTCGAACACCGGGGAGCTGTTTTTT. Translated, it gives CAWSRVSNTGELFF. Combining the CDR3 with reference TRBV30 and TRBJ2-2 gives the whole variable domain SQTIHQWPATLVQPVGSPLSLECTVEGTSNPNLYWYRQAAGRGLQLLFYSVGIGQISSEVPQNLSASRPQDRQFILSSKKLLLSDSGFYLCAWSRVSNTGELFFGEGSRLTVL.

V usage is TRBV27 and J usage is TRBJ1-6; no clear D gene. Germline CDR1 MNHEY, CDR2 SMNVEV (reference sequence). The V and J ends lost 6 bases and 0 bases respectively, with 12 bases between them. CDR3 length: 16 residues. CDR3 in amino acids: CASSPRVPSYNSPLHF. CDR3 bases: TGTGCCAGCAGCCCGAGGGTTCCCTCCTATAATTCACCCCTCCACTTT.

The V call is TRBV21-1, the J call TRBJ1-1; the D segment call TRBD1 is taken from the table without a DNA check. TRBV21-1 is marked as a pseudogene. The CDR3 length is 19 residues. The DNA of the CDR3 is TGTGCCAGCAGCAAATATCGTCGGGACAGAAAAAAGATGAACACTGAAGCTTTCTTT. It yields the protein CASSKYRRDRKKMNTEAFF.

The chain links TRBV5-1 to TRBJ1-2, with 7 bases fitting TRBD1. The V gene's germline CDR1 is SGHRS and CDR2 YFSETQ. The CDR3 consists of 15 residues. V was pared by 0 bases and J by 4 bases, with 6 bases of the junction left unmatched. The CDR3 is CASSLDGGGAYGYTF. The CDR3 DNA follows: TGCGCCAGCAGCTTGGATGGAGGGGGCGCCTATGGCTACACCTTC.